The sequence of this T cell receptor beta chain was determined in a study of blood T cell repertoires in COVID-19. V dropped 4 bases and J dropped 7 bases, with 13 bases sitting between them. Germline V gene lookup returns CDR1 LNHNV and CDR2 YYDKDF (reference sequence). This CDR3 has 13 residues. The repertoire was sequenced with immunoSEQ multiplex PCR; TCRdb's copy has only in-frame clones and lacks some. The sample records 84,000 or so clones, under 85% being singletons. The receptor was derived from a man aged 70 or older with acute or convalescent COVID-19. The sample comprised peripheral blood. V gene TRBV15 combines with J gene TRBJ1-2; D perhaps matches TRBD1 (6 bases). The CDR3: CATSKGGSTGYTF. The CDR3 DNA follows: TGTGCCACCAGCAAAGGGGGTAGCACTGGCTACACCTTC.